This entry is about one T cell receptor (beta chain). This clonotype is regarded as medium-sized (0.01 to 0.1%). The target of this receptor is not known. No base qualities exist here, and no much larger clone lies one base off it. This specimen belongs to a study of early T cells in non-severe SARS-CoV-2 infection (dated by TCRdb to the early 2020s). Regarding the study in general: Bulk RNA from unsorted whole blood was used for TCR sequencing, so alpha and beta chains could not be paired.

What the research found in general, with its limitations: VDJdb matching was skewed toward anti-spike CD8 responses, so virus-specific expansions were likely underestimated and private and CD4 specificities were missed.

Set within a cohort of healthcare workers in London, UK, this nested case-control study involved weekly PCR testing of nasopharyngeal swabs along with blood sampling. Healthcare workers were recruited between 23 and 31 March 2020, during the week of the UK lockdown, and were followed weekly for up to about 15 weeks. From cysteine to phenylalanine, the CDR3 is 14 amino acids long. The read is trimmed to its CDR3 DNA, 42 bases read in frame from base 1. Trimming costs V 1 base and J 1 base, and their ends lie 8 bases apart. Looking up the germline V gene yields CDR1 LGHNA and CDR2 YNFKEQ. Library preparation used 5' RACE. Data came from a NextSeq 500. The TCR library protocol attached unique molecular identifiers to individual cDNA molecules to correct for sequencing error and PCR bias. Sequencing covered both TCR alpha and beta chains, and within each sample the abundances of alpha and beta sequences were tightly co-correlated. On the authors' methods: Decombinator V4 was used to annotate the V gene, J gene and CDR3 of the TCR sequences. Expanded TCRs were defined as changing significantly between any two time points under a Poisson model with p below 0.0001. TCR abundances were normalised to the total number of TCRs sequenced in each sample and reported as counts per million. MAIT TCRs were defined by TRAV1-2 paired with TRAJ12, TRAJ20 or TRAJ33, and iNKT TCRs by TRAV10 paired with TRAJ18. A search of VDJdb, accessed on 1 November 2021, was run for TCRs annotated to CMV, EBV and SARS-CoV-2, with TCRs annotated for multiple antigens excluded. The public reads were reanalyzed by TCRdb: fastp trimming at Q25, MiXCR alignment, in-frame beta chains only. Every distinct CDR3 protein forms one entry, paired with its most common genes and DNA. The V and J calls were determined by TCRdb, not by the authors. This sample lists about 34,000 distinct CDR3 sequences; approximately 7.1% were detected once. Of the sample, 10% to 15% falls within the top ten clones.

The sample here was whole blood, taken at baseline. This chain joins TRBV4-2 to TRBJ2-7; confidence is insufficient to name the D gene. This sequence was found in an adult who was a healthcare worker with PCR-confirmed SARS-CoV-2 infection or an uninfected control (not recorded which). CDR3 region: CASSQALMSYEQYF. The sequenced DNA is TGTGCCAGCAGCCAAGCGCTAATGTCCTACGAGCAGTACTTC.